This T cell receptor (beta chain) was profiled in a study of T cell responses to AZD1222 COVID-19 vaccine. TCRdb's table, derived via immunoSEQ multiplex PCR, lists solely in-frame clones and lacks some. Among fewer than 100,000 clones listed, roughly 80% were seen once. V trimming: 4 bases; J trimming: 9 bases; junction bases outside the gene matches: 6. The CDR3 loop spans 15 amino acids. From germline, CDR1 is SEHNR and CDR2 FQNEAQ (reference sequence). The specimen was peripheral blood, collected 28 days after the second AZD1222 dose. The TCR sequence derives from an adult who received the AZD1222 COVID-19 vaccine. V gene TRBV7-9 combines with J gene TRBJ1-6, with 10 bases matching TRBD1. The CDR3: CASSSKTGGFSPLHF. The CDR3 DNA is TGTGCCAGCAGCTCGAAGACAGGGGGCTTTTCACCCCTCCACTTT.